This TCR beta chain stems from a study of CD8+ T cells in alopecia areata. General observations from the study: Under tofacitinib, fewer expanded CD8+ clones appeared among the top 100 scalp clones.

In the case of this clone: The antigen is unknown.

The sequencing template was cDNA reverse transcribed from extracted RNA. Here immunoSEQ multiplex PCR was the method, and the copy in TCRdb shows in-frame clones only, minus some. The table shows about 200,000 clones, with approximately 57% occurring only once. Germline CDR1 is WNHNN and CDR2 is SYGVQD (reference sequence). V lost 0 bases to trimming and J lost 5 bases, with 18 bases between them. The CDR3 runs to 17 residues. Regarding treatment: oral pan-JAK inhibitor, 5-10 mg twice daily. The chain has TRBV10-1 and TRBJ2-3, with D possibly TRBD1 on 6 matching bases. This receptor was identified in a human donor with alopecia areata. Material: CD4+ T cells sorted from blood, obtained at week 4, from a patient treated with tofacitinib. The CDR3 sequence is CASSESVGAGFRDTQYF. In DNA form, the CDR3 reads TGCGCCAGCAGTGAGTCGGTGGGGGCCGGATTTAGAGATACGCAGTATTTT.